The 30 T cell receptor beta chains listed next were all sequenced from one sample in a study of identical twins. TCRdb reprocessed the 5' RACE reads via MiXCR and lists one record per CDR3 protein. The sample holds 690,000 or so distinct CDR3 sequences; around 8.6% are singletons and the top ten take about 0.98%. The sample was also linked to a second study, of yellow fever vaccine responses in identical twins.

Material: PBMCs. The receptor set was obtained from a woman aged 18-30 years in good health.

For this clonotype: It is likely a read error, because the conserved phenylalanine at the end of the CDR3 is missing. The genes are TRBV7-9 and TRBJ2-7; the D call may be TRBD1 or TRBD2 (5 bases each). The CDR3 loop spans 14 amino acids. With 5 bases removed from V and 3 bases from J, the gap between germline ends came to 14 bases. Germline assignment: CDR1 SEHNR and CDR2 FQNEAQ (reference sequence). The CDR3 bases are TGTGCCAGCAGCCGGGACCCCCAGGGCTACGAGCAGTACTTA. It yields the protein CASSRDPQGYEQYL.

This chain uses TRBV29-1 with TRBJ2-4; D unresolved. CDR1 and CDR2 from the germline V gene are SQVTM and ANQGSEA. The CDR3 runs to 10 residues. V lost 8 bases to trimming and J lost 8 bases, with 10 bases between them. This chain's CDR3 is CSIHQDIQYF. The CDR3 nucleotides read TGCAGCATACACCAGGACATTCAGTACTTC. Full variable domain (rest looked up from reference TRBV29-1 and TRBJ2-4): SAVISQKPSRDICQRGTSLTIQCQVDSQVTMMFWYRQQPGQSLTLIATANQGSEATYESGFVIDKFPISRPNLTFSTLTVSNMSPEDSSIYLCSIHQDIQYFGAGTRLSVL.

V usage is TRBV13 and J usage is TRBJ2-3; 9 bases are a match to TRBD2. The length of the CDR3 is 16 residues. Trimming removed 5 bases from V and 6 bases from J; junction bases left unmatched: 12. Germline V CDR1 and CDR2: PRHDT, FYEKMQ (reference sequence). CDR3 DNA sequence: TGTGCCAGCAGCCAAGCCTCCGGGACTAGCTCGGATACGCAGTATTTT. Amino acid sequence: CASSQASGTSSDTQYF.

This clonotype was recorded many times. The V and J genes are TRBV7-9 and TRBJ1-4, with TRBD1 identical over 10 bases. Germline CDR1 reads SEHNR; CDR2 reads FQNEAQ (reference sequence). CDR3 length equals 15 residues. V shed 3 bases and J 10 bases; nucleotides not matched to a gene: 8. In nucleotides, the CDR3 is TGTGCCAGCAGCTTTCCGGGACAGGGGTTAGGAAAACTGTTTTTT. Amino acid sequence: CASSFPGQGLGKLFF. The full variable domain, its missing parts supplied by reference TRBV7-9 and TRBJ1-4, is DTGVSQNPRHKITKRGQNVTFRCDPISEHNRLYWYRQTLGQGPEFLTYFQNEAQLEKSRLLSDRFSAERPKGSFSTLEIQRTEQGDSAMYLCASSFPGQGLGKLFFGSGTQLSVL.

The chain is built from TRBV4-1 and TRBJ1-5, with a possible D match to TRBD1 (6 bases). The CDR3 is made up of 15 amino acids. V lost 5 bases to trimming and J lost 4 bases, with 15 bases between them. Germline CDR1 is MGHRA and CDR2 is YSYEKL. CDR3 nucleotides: TGCGCCAGCAGCATCGCAGGGGTTGGAAATCAGCCCCAGCATTTT. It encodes CASSIAGVGNQPQHF.

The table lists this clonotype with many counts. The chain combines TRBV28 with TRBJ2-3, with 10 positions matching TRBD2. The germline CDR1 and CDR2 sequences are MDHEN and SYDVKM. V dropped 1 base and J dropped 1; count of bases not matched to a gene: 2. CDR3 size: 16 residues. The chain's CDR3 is CASSLFLAGGTDTQYF. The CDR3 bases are TGTGCCAGCAGTTTATTTCTAGCGGGGGGCACAGATACGCAGTATTTT. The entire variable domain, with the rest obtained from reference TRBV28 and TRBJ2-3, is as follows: DVKVTQSSRYLVKRTGEKVFLECVQDMDHENMFWYRQDPGLGLRLIYFSYDVKMKEKGDIPEGYSVSREKKERFSLILESASTNQTSMYLCASSLFLAGGTDTQYFGPGTRLTVL.

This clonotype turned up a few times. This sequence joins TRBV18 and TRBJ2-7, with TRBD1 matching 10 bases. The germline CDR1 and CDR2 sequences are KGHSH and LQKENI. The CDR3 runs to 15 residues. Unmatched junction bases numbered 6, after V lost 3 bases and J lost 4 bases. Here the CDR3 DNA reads TGTGCCAGCTCACCGGACAGGGGGGGAGGTTACGAGCAGTACTTC. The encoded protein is CASSPDRGGGYEQYF.

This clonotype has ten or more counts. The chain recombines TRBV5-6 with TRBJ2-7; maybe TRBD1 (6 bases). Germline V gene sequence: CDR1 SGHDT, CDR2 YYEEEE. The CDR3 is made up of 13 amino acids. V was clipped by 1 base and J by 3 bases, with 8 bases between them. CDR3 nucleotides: TGTGCCAGCAGCTTGCAGGGGCTCTACGAGCAGTACTTC. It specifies CASSLQGLYEQYF.

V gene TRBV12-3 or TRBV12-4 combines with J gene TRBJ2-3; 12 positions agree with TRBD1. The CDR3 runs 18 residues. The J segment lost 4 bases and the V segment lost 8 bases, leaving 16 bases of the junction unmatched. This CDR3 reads CASSRPGQGALGADTQYF. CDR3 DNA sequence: TGTGCCAGCTCAAGACCGGGACAGGGGGCGTTAGGCGCAGATACGCAGTATTTT.

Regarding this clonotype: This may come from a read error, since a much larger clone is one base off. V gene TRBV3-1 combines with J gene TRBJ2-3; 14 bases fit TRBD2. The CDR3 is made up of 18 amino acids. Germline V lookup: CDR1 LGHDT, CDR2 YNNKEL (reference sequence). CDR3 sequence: CTSSQERTSGRSPDTQYF. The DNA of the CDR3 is TGTACCAGCAGCCAAGAGAGGACTAGCGGGAGGTCGCCAGATACGCAGTATTTT.

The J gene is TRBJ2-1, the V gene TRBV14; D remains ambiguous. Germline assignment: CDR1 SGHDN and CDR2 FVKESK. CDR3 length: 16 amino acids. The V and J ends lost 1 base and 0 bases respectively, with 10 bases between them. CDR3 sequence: CASSQAQQSSYNEQFF. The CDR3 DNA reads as TGTGCCAGCAGCCAAGCTCAACAGAGCTCCTACAATGAGCAGTTCTTC.

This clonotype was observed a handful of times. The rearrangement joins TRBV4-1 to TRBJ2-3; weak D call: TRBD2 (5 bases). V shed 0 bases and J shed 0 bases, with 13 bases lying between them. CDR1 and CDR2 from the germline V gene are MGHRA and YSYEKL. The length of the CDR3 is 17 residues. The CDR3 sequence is CASSQEGVGMSTDTQYF. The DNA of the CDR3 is TGCGCCAGCAGCCAAGAGGGAGTAGGGATGAGCACAGATACGCAGTATTTT.

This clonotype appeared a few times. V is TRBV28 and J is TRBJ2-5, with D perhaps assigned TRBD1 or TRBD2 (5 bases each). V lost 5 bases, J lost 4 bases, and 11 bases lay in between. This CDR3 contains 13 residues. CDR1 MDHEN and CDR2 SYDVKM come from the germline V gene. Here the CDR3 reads CASSGHAGETQYF. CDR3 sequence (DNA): TGTGCCAGCAGTGGACACGCGGGAGAGACCCAGTACTTC.

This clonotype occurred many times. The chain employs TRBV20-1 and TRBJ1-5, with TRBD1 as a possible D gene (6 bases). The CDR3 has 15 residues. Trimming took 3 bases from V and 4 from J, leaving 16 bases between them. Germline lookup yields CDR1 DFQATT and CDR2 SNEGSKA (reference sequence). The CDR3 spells CSASGEGGRNQPQHF. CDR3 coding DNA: TGCAGTGCTAGTGGCGAGGGGGGTCGGAATCAGCCCCAGCATTTT.

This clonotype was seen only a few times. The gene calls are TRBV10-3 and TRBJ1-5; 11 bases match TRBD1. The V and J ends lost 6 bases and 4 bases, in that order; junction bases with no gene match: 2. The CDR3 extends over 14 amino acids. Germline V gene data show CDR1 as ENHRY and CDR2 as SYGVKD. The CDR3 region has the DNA TGTGCCATCAGAGGGACAGGGGGGAATCAGCCCCAGCATTTT. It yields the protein CAIRGTGGNQPQHF.

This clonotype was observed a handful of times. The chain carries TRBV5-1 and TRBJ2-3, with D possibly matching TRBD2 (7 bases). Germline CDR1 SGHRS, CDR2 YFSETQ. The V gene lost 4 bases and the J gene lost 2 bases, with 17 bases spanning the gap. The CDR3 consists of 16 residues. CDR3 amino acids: CASSPGKGGPTDTQYF. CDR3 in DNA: TGCGCCAGCAGCCCGGGAAAGGGGGGGCCCACAGATACGCAGTATTTT.

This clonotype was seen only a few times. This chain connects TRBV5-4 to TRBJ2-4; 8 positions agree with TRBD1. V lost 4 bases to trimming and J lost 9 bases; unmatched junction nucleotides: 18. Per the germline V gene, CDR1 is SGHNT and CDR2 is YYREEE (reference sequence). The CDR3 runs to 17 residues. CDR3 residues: CASSPARTGKNLGIQYF. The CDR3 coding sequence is TGTGCCAGCAGCCCTGCCCGGACAGGGAAAAACTTGGGCATTCAGTACTTC. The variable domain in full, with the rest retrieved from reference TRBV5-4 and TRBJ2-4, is ETGVTQSPTHLIKTRGQQVTLRCSSQSGHNTVSWYQQALGQGPQFIFQYYREEENGRGNFPPRFSGLQFPNYSSELNVNALELDDSALYLCASSPARTGKNLGIQYFGAGTRLSVL.

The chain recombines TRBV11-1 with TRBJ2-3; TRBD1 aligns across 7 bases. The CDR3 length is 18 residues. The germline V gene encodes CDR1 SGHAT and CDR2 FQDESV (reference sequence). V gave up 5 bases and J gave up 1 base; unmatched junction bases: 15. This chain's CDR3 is CASSPRAPGGWGTDTQYF. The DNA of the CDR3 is TGTGCCAGCAGCCCACGGGCGCCAGGGGGTTGGGGCACAGATACGCAGTATTTT.

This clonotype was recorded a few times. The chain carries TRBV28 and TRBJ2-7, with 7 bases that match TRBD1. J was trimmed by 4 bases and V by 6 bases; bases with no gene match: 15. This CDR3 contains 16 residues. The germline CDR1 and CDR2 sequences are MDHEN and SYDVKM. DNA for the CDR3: TGTGCCAGCAGGCCGCCCCTCCGGACAGGAACATACGAGCAGTACTTC. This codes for CASRPPLRTGTYEQYF.

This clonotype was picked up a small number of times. In DNA, the CDR3 is TGCGCCAGCAGCGCCAGAAGCGGGGGGAAAAATGAGCAGTTCTTC. It codes for CASSARSGGKNEQFF. J is TRBJ2-1 and V is TRBV5-1, with TRBD2 matching over 9 bases. The CDR3 spans 15 residues. Per germline, CDR1 SGHRS and CDR2 YFSETQ. Losses at the gene ends were 4 bases for V and 7 bases for J; bases not matched to a gene: 9.

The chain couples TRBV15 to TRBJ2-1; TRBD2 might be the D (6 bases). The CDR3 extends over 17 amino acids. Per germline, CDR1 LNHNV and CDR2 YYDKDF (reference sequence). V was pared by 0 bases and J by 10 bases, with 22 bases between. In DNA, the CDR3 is TGTGCCACCAGCAGAGATAAAGTGGGGGGACTCACCCAAGAGCAGTTCTTC. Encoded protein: CATSRDKVGGLTQEQFF.

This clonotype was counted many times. CDR3 nucleotides: TGTGCCAGCAGCAAAGATGAAGGGACAGGTTACGACGAGCAGTACTTC. Translation gives CASSKDEGTGYDEQYF. The gene calls are TRBV21-1 and TRBJ2-7; the D call of TRBD1 is as the table states it, not checked on the DNA. TRBV21-1 is shown as a pseudogene. The CDR3 sequence is 16 residues long.

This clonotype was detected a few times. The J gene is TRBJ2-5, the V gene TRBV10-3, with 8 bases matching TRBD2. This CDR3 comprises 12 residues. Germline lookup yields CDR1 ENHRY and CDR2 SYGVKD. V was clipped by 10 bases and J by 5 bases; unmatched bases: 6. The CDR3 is CATGGQGETQYF. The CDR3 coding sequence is TGTGCCACGGGGGGGCAGGGGGAGACCCAGTACTTC.

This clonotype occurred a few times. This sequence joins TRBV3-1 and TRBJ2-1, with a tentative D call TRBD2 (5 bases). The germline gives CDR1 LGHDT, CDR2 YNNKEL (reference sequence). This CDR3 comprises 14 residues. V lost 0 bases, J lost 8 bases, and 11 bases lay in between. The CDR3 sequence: CASSQDPVGDEQFF. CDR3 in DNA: TGTGCCAGCAGCCAAGATCCCGTCGGGGATGAGCAGTTCTTC.

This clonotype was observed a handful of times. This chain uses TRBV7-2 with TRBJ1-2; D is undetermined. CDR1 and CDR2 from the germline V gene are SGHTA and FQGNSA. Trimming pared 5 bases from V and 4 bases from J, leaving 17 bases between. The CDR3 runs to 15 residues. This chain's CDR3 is CASSQSGALGYGYTF. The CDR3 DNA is TGTGCCAGCAGCCAGTCGGGCGCCCTAGGCTATGGCTACACCTTC.

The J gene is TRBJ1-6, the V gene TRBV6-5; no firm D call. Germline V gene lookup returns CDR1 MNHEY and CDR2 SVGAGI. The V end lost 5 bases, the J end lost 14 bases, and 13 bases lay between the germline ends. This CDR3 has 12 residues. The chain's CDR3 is CASSPQRPALHF. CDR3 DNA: TGTGCCAGCAGTCCCCAACGGCCGGCCCTCCACTTT.

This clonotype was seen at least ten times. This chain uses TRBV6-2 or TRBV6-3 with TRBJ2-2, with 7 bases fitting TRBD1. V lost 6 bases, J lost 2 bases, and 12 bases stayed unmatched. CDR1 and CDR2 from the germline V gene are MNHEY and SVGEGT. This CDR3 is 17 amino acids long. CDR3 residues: CASSLDTDRENTGELFF. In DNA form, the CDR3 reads TGTGCCAGCAGCCTAGATACCGACAGGGAAAACACCGGGGAGCTGTTTTTT.

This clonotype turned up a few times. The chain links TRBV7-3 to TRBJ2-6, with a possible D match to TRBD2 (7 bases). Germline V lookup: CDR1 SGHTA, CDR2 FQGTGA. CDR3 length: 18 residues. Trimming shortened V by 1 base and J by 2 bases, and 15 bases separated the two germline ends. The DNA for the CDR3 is TGTGCCAGCAGCTTAAAACGAGGGGGAGGGGCTGGGGCCAACGTCCTGACTTTC. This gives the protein CASSLKRGGGAGANVLTF.

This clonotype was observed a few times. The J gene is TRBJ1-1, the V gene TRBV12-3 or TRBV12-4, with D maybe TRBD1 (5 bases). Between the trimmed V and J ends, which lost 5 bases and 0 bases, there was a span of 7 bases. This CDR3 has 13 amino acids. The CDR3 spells CASSDRMNTEAFF. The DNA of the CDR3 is TGTGCCAGCAGTGACAGAATGAACACTGAAGCTTTCTTT.

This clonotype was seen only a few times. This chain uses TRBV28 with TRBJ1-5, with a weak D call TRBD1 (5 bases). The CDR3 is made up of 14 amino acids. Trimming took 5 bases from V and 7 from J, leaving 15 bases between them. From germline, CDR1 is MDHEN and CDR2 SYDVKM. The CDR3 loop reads CASSPGTPPQPQHF. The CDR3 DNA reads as TGTGCCAGCAGTCCCGGGACCCCTCCCCAGCCCCAGCATTTT.